Listed below are T cell receptor beta chains from one sample, sequenced in a study of response to subunit inactivated influenza vaccine. From the RT-PCR reads, TCRdb called clonotypes with MiXCR, one entry per CDR3 protein. This sample has roughly 780,000 distinct CDR3 sequences, with around a sixth found just once. The starting material was PBMCs from blood, obtained roughly 5 days after vaccination. These receptors were taken from a man in his fifties who received an inactivated influenza vaccine. The conserved cysteine and the conserved F or W are not part of the CDR3 here.

TRBV7-2	TRBJ2-2	ASSFDGAGGQTGELF
TRBV18	TRBJ2-7	ASSPKDLGKQY
TRBV12-3/TRBV12-4	TRBJ2-7	ASSFVDRYEQY
TRBV5-1	TRBJ1-1	ASSLWTGRGADTEAF
TRBV18	TRBJ2-7	ASSPRQGVHEQY
TRBV19	TRBJ2-4	ASSRDSKNIQY
TRBV20-1	TRBJ2-3	SARQGTTDTQY
TRBV5-1	TRBJ1-1	ASSLTGASYTEAF
TRBV12-3/TRBV12-4	TRBJ1-3	ASTRGTVGNTIY
TRBV12-3/TRBV12-4	TRBJ2-3	ASSEGDTQY
TRBV7-9	TRBJ2-2	ASLADNTGELF
TRBV7-7	TRBJ2-2	ASRGGQGNTGELF
TRBV4-3	TRBJ2-7	ASSLQPGYEQY
TRBV5-5	TRBJ1-4	ASSFLRQHNEKLF
TRBV12-3/TRBV12-4	TRBJ1-4	ASSGGGTNEKLF
TRBV20-1	TRBJ1-6	SARSGQDAVSPLH
TRBV6-5	TRBJ1-1	ASSSYRSPEAF
TRBV20-1	TRBJ2-7	SAPPNPYYEQY
TRBV4-2	TRBJ2-1	ASSQEWGLAGTEQF
TRBV5-1	TRBJ2-4	ASSTRTGYDAKNIQY
TRBV4-1	TRBJ2-5	ASSQGRGWETQY
TRBV12-3/TRBV12-4	TRBJ1-5	ASSPLRPQPQH
TRBV20-1	TRBJ2-7	SAWGGHLSYEQY